This TCR beta chain derives from a study of T-cell memory formation after mild COVID-19. For the study at large: Clusters were largely donor specific. Study-level points and caveats: CD4+ clones that contracted lay mainly in CM and EM; CD8+ ones lay in EMRA. Second-wave clones that peaked on day 37 lacked confirmed SARS-CoV-2 specificity.

Regarding this clonotype: Its antigen is still unknown.

Germline V gene sequence: CDR1 KGHDR, CDR2 SFDVKD. The CDR3 extends over 14 amino acids. The V and J ends lost 5 bases and 6 bases respectively, with 14 bases between them. The TCR alpha and TCR beta cDNA libraries, bearing sample barcodes and UMIs, were generated by 5'RACE using constant-segment primers. TCRdb re-called the 5' RACE reads with MiXCR, one entry per CDR3 protein. The table records about 180,000 distinct CDR3 sequences, about a fifth of them present only once. Sequencing was done on a sample of PBMCs or a T cell subset sorted from them (not recorded which). The TCR sequence derives from a man aged 18 to 30 who had mild COVID-19 (a few samples of this study predate the infection). Cell type and time point are not known. This chain links TRBV24-1 with TRBJ2-3, with D possibly TRBD2 on 7 matching bases. The CDR3 sequence is CATSGGGPRDTQYF. The CDR3 DNA reads as TGTGCCACCAGTGGGGGGGGGCCGCGCGATACGCAGTATTTT.